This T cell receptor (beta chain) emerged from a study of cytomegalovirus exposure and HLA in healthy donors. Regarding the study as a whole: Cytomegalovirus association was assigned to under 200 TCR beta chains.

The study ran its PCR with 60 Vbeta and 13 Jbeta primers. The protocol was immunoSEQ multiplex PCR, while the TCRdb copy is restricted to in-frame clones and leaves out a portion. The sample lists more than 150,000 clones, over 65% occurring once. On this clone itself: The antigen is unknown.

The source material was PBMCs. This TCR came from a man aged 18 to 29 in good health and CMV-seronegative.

The DNA for the CDR3 is TGTGCCAGCAGCCAAGCCCAGGGGGGTGGAAATCAGCCCCAGCATTTT. Translation gives CASSQAQGGGNQPQHF. The chain uses TRBV4-2 and TRBJ1-5, with 7 bases aligning to TRBD1. The CDR3 totals 16 residues. Germline V gene data show CDR1 as LGHNA and CDR2 as YNFKEQ. J gave up 4 bases and V 1 base, and 7 bases lay outside the gene matches.